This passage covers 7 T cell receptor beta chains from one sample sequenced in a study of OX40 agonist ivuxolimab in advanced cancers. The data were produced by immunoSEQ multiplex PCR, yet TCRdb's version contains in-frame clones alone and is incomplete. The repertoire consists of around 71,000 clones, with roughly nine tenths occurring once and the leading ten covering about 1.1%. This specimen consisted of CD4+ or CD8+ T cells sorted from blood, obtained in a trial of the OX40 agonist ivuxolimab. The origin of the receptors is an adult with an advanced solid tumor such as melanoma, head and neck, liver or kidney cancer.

CDR3 DNA: TGTGCCAGTAGTAACACGGGAGGTAGCTCCTACAATGAGCAGTTCTTC. Protein sequence: CASSNTGGSSYNEQFF. The V call is TRBV19, the J call TRBJ2-1, with 7 positions matching TRBD2. Germline V gene sequence: CDR1 LNHDA, CDR2 SQIVND (reference sequence). J gave up 0 bases and V 4 bases, and 6 bases lay outside the gene matches. CDR3 size: 16 residues.

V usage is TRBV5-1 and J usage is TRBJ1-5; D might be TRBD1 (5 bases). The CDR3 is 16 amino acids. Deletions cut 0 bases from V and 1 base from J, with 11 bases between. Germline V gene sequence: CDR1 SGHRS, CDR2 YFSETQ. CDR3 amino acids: CASSLGPQGSNQPQHF. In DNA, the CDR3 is TGCGCCAGCAGCTTGGGGCCTCAGGGAAGCAATCAGCCCCAGCATTTT.

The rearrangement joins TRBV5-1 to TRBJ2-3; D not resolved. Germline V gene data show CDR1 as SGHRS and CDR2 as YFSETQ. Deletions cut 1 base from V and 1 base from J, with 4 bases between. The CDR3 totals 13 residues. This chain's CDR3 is CASSLSGTDTQYF. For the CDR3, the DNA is TGCGCCAGCAGCTTGTCTGGCACAGATACGCAGTATTTT.

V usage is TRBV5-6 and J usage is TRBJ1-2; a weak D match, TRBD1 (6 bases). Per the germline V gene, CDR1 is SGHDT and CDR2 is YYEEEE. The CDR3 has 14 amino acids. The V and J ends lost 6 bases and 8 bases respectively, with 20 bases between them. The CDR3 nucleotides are TGTGCCAGCAACCGCTTGAGGGGGTTTGGAGGCTACACCTTC. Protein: CASNRLRGFGGYTF.

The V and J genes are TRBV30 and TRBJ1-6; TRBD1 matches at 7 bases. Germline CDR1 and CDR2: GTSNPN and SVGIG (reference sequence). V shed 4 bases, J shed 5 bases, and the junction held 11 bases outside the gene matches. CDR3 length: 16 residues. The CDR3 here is CAWTYLGTVNNSPLHF. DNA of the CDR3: TGTGCCTGGACCTACTTGGGGACAGTAAATAATTCACCCCTCCACTTT.

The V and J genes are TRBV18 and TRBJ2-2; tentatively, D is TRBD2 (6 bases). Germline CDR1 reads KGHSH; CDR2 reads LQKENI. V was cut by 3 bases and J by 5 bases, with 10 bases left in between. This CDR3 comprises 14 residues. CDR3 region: CASSPASGTGELFF. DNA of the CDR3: TGTGCCAGCTCACCGGCCAGCGGGACCGGGGAGCTGTTTTTT.

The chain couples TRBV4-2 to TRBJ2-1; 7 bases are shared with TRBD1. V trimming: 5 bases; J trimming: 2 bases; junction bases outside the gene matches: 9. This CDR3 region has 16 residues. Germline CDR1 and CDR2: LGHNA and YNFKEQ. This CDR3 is CASSALTGEAYNEQFF. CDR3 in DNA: TGTGCCAGCAGCGCCCTTACAGGGGAAGCCTACAATGAGCAGTTCTTC.